The 27 T cell receptor beta chains given below trace back to one sample, sequenced in a study of Ad26.COV2.S vaccination and SARS-CoV-2 variants. Regarding treatment: some 19 received Ad26.COV2.S at low or high dose, single or two shots; several received placebo; per-sample allocation not given. All samples were drawn on day 63, counting from the first vaccine or placebo injection. Generated by immunoSEQ multiplex PCR, the TCRdb table keeps only in-frame clones and is missing some. The table has about 500,000 clones, 89% seen once. The specimen comprised peripheral blood, sampled in a trial of Ad26.COV2.S vaccine versus placebo. The origin of the receptors is a person between 18 and 65 years old who received the Ad26.COV2.S COVID-19 vaccine or a placebo.

V and J are TRBV10-3 and TRBJ2-5; TRBD1 might be the D (6 bases). Between the trimmed V and J ends, which lost 4 bases and 1 base, there was a span of 10 bases. This CDR3 spans 14 amino acids. The V gene's germline CDR1 is ENHRY and CDR2 SYGVKD. CDR3 region: CAISGDRSQETQYF. The CDR3 bases are TGTGCCATCAGTGGAGACAGGAGCCAAGAGACCCAGTACTTC.

The chain has TRBV7-8 and TRBJ2-7, with D unresolved. CDR3 length equals 12 residues. Germline loops: CDR1 SGHVS, CDR2 FQNEAQ. Between the trimmed V and J ends, which lost 5 bases and 3 bases, there was a span of 8 bases. The CDR3, as DNA: TGTGCCAGCAGCAACACAGACTACGAGCAGTACTTC. This sequence encodes CASSNTDYEQYF.

The chain uses TRBV2 and TRBJ1-2; 7 bases match TRBD1. Germline CDR1 SNHLY, CDR2 FYNNEI. The CDR3 consists of 13 residues. The V gene end was trimmed by 3 bases and the J gene end by 6 bases; junction bases not matched to a gene: 4. In DNA form, the CDR3 reads TGTGCCAGCAGTGACGACAGGGACGATGGCTACACCTTC. Translation: CASSDDRDDGYTF.

V is TRBV25-1 and J is TRBJ2-2; D might be TRBD2 (5 bases). In germline, CDR1 is MGHDK, CDR2 SYGVNS. V was pared by 2 bases and J by 5 bases, with 15 bases between. The CDR3 runs to 16 residues. CDR3 DNA: TGTGCCAGCAGTGAAACTTCCACCGGACTTACCGGGGAGCTGTTTTTT. It codes for CASSETSTGLTGELFF.

This clone appeared a single time. This chain connects TRBV2 to TRBJ1-6, with 7 bases that match TRBD1. Trimming at V came to 6 bases and at J to 7 bases, leaving 9 bases not matched to a gene. The CDR3 loop spans 15 amino acids. CDR1 and CDR2 (germline): SNHLY, FYNNEI. CDR3 in amino acids: CASSESGTVNSPLHF. The CDR3 DNA sequence: TGTGCCAGCAGCGAGTCCGGGACAGTGAATTCACCCCTCCACTTT.

The rearrangement joins TRBV4-3 to TRBJ1-4; no firm D call. CDR3 size: 14 residues. Per germline, CDR1 LGHNA and CDR2 YSLEER. The V end was cut by 4 bases, the J end by 7 bases, with 13 bases between. The CDR3 region has the DNA TGCGCCAGCAGCCCTGGACCTTCAGGTGAAAAACTGTTTTTT. Its protein product is CASSPGPSGEKLFF.

V and J are TRBV6-5 and TRBJ2-7, with a possible D match to TRBD2 (6 bases). V was clipped by 2 bases and J by 10 bases, with 12 bases between them. Germline V lookup: CDR1 MNHEY, CDR2 SVGAGI. CDR3 length: 12 residues. CDR3 residues: CASSYGTYLQYF. For the CDR3, the DNA is TGTGCCAGCAGTTACGGGACTTATTTACAGTACTTC.

V is TRBV7-9 and J is TRBJ1-1, with D possibly TRBD1 on 6 matching bases. The CDR3 consists of 18 residues. With 2 bases removed from V and 1 base from J, the gap between germline ends came to 20 bases. Germline V gene lookup returns CDR1 SEHNR and CDR2 FQNEAQ (reference sequence). The CDR3 here is CASSLYAQGKRGNTEAFF. The CDR3, as DNA: TGTGCCAGCAGCTTATATGCTCAGGGGAAAAGGGGGAACACTGAAGCTTTCTTT.

This chain links TRBV7-9 with TRBJ2-3, with 7 bases matching TRBD2. Germline-derived CDR1 and CDR2 are SEHNR and FQNEAQ (reference sequence). Unmatched junction bases numbered 13, after V lost 7 bases and J lost 6 bases. The CDR3 has 15 residues. The CDR3 region is CASILGGSRGDTQYF. The DNA of the CDR3 is TGTGCCAGCATCCTCGGGGGGAGTCGAGGGGATACGCAGTATTTT.

This chain uses TRBV9 with TRBJ2-3; D is perhaps TRBD1 (6 bases). Trimming removed 4 bases from V and 6 bases from J, with 12 bases in between. Germline V gene lookup returns CDR1 SGDLS and CDR2 YYNGEE. The CDR3 consists of 13 residues. The CDR3 DNA reads as TGTGCCAGCAGCACCAGGGGTAGCGATACGCAGTATTTT. Its protein is CASSTRGSDTQYF.

The chain links TRBV7-2 to TRBJ1-2; D uncertain. The V and J ends lost 0 bases and 9 bases respectively, with 17 bases between them. CDR3 length: 15 amino acids. CDR1 and CDR2 from the germline V gene are SGHTA and FQGNSA. This CDR3 reads CASSLAAATYSSYTF. The CDR3 DNA follows: TGTGCCAGCAGCTTAGCGGCAGCTACCTATTCAAGCTACACCTTC. The variable domain in full, with the rest retrieved from reference TRBV7-2 and TRBJ1-2, is GAGVSQSPSNKVTEKGKDVELRCDPISGHTALYWYRQSLGQGLEFLIYFQGNSAPDKSGLPSDRFSAERTGGSVSTLTIQRTQQEDSAVYLCASSLAAATYSSYTFGSGTRLTVV.

Points on this clone: This CDR3 is also generated by other DNA sequences in the sample. The gene calls are TRBV6-5 and TRBJ1-5; no reliable D call. Germline CDR1 is MNHEY and CDR2 is SVGAGI. The V end lost 0 bases, the J end lost 6 bases, and 6 bases lay between the germline ends. CDR3 length equals 13 residues. For the CDR3, the DNA is TGTGCCAGCAGTTACTCTTCGGGTCAGCCCCAGCATTTT. Its translation is CASSYSSGQPQHF.

The chain uses TRBV6-2 or TRBV6-3 and TRBJ2-7, with 10 bases lining up with TRBD2. V trimming: 2 bases; J trimming: 5 bases; junction bases outside the gene matches: 6. Germline V CDR1 and CDR2: MNHEY, SVGEGT. The CDR3 extends over 15 amino acids. The CDR3 nucleotides are TGTGCCAGCAGTTACCTCCTAGCGGGAGATAACGAGCAGTACTTC. It is translated as CASSYLLAGDNEQYF.

The chain joins TRBV5-1 to TRBJ1-3, with D tentatively TRBD1 (5 bases). The CDR3 spans 15 residues. The V and J ends lost 5 bases and 0 bases respectively, with 12 bases between them. Per germline, CDR1 SGHRS and CDR2 YFSETQ. In DNA form, the CDR3 reads TGCGCCAGCAGAGTTACAGGAGACTCTGGAAACACCATATATTTT. Its protein is CASRVTGDSGNTIYF.

V is TRBV15 and J is TRBJ1-5; D call uncertain. The germline V gene has CDR1 LNHNV and CDR2 YYDKDF (reference sequence). Trimming took off 4 bases at V and 7 bases at J, with 11 bases between the two ends. The CDR3 spans 13 residues. This CDR3 is CATSIRGRQPQHF. The CDR3 bases are TGTGCCACCAGCATACGAGGACGGCAGCCCCAGCATTTT.

This chain links TRBV5-4 with TRBJ2-5; TRBD1 is a possible D gene (5 bases). Germline loops: CDR1 SGHNT, CDR2 YYREEE (reference sequence). This CDR3 is built from 14 residues. V gave up 3 bases and J gave up 7 bases, with 16 bases separating them. CDR3 nucleotides: TGTGCCAGCAGCTCACCCCTCCAGGGTGGGACCCAGTACTTC. Translating gives CASSSPLQGGTQYF.

This clone was seen a single time. The J gene is TRBJ2-3, the V gene TRBV5-4, with 16 bases aligning to TRBD2. This CDR3 spans 16 amino acids. Germline CDR1 is SGHNT and CDR2 is YYREEE (reference sequence). V trimming: 4 bases; J trimming: 6 bases; junction bases outside the gene matches: 5. The CDR3 nucleotides are TGTGCCAGCAGCCAGGGGACTAGCGGGAGGGTCGATACGCAGTATTTT. It yields the protein CASSQGTSGRVDTQYF.

On this clone itself: Within the sample, other DNA sequences also encode this same CDR3. This CDR3 reads CASSITGTSNYGYTF. DNA for the CDR3: TGTGCCAGTAGTATTACAGGGACCTCTAACTATGGCTACACCTTC. V usage is TRBV19 and J usage is TRBJ1-2; tentative D call: TRBD1 (6 bases). The germline V gene has CDR1 LNHDA and CDR2 SQIVND (reference sequence). The CDR3 is 15 residues long. Trimming took 3 bases from V and 0 from J, leaving 11 bases between them.

V and J are TRBV12-3 or TRBV12-4 and TRBJ2-3; D remains unclear. V lost 2 bases, J lost 5 bases, and 5 bases lay in between. The CDR3 totals 12 residues. The CDR3 bases are TGTGCCAGCAGTTTATGGGGAGATACGCAGTATTTT. It yields the protein CASSLWGDTQYF.

The chain is built from TRBV10-3 and TRBJ2-5; D assignment may be TRBD1 or TRBD2 (6 bases each). The CDR3 spans 15 residues. The V end was cut by 2 bases, the J end by 1 base, with 11 bases between. Germline CDR1 ENHRY, CDR2 SYGVKD. Here the CDR3 reads CAISERGDSQETQYF. CDR3 nucleotide sequence: TGTGCCATCAGTGAGAGGGGGGACTCCCAAGAGACCCAGTACTTC.

This rearrangement joins TRBV28 to TRBJ2-5; 8 bases match TRBD1. This CDR3 has 15 residues. The germline gives CDR1 MDHEN, CDR2 SYDVKM. J lost 5 bases, V lost 2 bases, and 7 bases had no gene match. Written as DNA, the CDR3 is TGTGCCAGCAGTTTAGGACAGGGTTATCTGGAGACCCAGTACTTC. Protein product: CASSLGQGYLETQYF.

The rearrangement links TRBV5-1 to TRBJ2-7; TRBD1 aligns across 12 bases. V was pared by 4 bases and J by 3 bases, with 5 bases of the junction left unmatched. The CDR3 is 15 residues long. The germline V gene encodes CDR1 SGHRS and CDR2 YFSETQ. CDR3 in DNA: TGCGCCAGCAGCCTCCGGGACAGGGGGCTCTACGAGCAGTACTTC. Protein sequence: CASSLRDRGLYEQYF.

The V and J genes are TRBV28 and TRBJ1-5, with D hard to call. This CDR3 spans 12 amino acids. Looked up from germline, CDR1 is MDHEN and CDR2 is SYDVKM. The V and J ends lost 3 bases and 5 bases respectively, with 5 bases between them. The CDR3 sequence: CASSFGHQPQHF. The CDR3 DNA sequence: TGTGCCAGCAGTTTTGGACATCAGCCCCAGCATTTT.

The genes are TRBV5-4 and TRBJ2-5, with 7 bases fitting TRBD2. Germline lookup yields CDR1 SGHNT and CDR2 YYREEE (reference sequence). After removal of 0 bases from V and 4 bases from J, the junction contained 12 bases not matched to a gene. This CDR3 region has 17 residues. The CDR3 is CASSLVRMAGAVETQYF. CDR3 nucleotides: TGTGCCAGCAGCTTGGTGCGGATGGCGGGAGCTGTAGAGACCCAGTACTTC.

The chain has TRBV28 and TRBJ2-7; 15 bases align to TRBD2. The CDR3 extends over 16 amino acids. Germline loops: CDR1 MDHEN, CDR2 SYDVKM. J lost 5 bases, V lost 6 bases, and 8 bases had no gene match. The CDR3 here is CASRTGLAGGMNEQYF. Written as DNA, the CDR3 is TGTGCCAGCAGAACGGGACTAGCGGGAGGTATGAACGAGCAGTACTTC.

This chain uses TRBV2 with TRBJ1-1; D is undetermined. CDR1 is SNHLY and CDR2 is FYNNEI in the germline V gene. This CDR3 is built from 15 residues. V was shortened by 2 bases and J by 3 bases, with 13 bases between the two germline ends. This CDR3 reads CASSERWERDTEAFF. DNA of the CDR3: TGTGCCAGCAGTGAAAGGTGGGAGAGGGACACTGAAGCTTTCTTT.

With regard to this clone: A junction boundary mismatches the germline segment, possibly from a read error. This chain uses TRBV11-2 with TRBJ2-7; D not certain. This CDR3 is 11 amino acids long. Germline-derived CDR1 and CDR2 are SGHAT and FQNNGV. DNA of the CDR3: TGTGCCAGCAGCTTAGGGGGAACCAGTCGGTTC. The encoded protein is CASSLGGTSRF.